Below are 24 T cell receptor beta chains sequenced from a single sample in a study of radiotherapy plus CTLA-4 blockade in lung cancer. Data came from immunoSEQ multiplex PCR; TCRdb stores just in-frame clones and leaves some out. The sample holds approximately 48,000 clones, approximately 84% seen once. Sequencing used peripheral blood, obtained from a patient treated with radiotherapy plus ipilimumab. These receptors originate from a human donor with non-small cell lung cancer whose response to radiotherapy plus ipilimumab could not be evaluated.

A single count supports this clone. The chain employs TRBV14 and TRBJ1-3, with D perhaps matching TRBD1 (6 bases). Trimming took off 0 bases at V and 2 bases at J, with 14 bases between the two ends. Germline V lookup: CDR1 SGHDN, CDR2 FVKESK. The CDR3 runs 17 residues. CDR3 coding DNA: TGTGCCAGCAGCCAAGAAGTTAGGGGGAAGGCTGGAAACACCATATATTTT. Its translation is CASSQEVRGKAGNTIYF.

The CDR3 nucleotides are TGCAGCGTCCAGGGGCAGTCCCTCTATGGCTACACCTTC. Translated, it gives CSVQGQSLYGYTF. The chain links TRBV29-1 to TRBJ1-2; the D gene is possibly TRBD1 (6 bases). V was clipped by 6 bases and J by 4 bases, with 15 bases between them. CDR1 is SQVTM and CDR2 is ANQGSEA in the germline V gene. This CDR3 region has 13 residues.

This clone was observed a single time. The CDR3 bases are TGTGCCACCCGGGACAGGGCCTCCTACGAGCAGTACTTC. Encoded protein: CATRDRASYEQYF. The chain recombines TRBV10-3 with TRBJ2-7, with 9 bases that match TRBD1. Germline CDR1 is ENHRY and CDR2 is SYGVKD. The CDR3 has 13 residues. The V segment lost 10 bases and the J segment 0 bases; nucleotides outside the gene matches: 4.

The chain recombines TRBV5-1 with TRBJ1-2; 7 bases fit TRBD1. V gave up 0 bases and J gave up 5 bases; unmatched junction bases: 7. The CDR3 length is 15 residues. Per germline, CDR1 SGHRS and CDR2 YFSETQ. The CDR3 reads CASSLGDRFRYGYTF. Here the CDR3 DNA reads TGCGCCAGCAGCTTGGGGGACAGATTTAGATATGGCTACACCTTC.

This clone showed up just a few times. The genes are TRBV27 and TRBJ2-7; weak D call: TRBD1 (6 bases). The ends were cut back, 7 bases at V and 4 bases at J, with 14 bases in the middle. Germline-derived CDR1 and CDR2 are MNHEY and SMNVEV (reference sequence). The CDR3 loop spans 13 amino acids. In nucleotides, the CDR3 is TGTGCCAGCACCGATGGGGGCTTGTACGAGCAGTACTTC. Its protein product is CASTDGGLYEQYF.

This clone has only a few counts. For the CDR3, the DNA is TGCGCCAGCAGCCAATTTACGACTAGCAACGAGCAGTACTTC. It specifies CASSQFTTSNEQYF. V and J are TRBV4-3 and TRBJ2-7, with 7 bases lining up with TRBD2. CDR3 length equals 14 residues. Looked up from germline, CDR1 is LGHNA and CDR2 is YSLEER. V trimming: 2 bases; J trimming: 5 bases; junction bases outside the gene matches: 6.

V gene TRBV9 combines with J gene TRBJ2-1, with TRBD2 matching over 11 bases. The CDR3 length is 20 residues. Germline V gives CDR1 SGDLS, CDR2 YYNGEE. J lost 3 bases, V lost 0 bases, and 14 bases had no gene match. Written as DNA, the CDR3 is TGTGCCAGCAGCGTAGGTGGGCTAGCGGGAGGCCCAATGCTCTACAATGAGCAGTTCTTC. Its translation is CASSVGGLAGGPMLYNEQFF.

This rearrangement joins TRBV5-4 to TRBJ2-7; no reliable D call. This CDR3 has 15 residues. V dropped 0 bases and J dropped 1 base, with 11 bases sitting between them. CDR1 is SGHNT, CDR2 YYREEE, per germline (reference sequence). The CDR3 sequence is CASSLAVGTSYEQYF. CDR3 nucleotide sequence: TGTGCCAGCAGCTTGGCAGTTGGTACATCCTACGAGCAGTACTTC. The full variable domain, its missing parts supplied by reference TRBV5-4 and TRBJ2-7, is ETGVTQSPTHLIKTRGQQVTLRCSSQSGHNTVSWYQQALGQGPQFIFQYYREEENGRGNFPPRFSGLQFPNYSSELNVNALELDDSALYLCASSLAVGTSYEQYFGPGTRLTVT.

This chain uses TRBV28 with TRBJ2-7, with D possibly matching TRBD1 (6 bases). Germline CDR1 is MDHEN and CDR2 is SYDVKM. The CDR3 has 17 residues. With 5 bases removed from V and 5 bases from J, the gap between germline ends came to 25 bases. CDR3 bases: TGTGCCAGCAGTATTGGGAGCCTCCAGGGGAATGTCAACGAGCAGTACTTC. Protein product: CASSIGSLQGNVNEQYF. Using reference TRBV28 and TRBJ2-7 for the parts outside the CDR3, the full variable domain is DVKVTQSSRYLVKRTGEKVFLECVQDMDHENMFWYRQDPGLGLRLIYFSYDVKMKEKGDIPEGYSVSREKKERFSLILESASTNQTSMYLCASSIGSLQGNVNEQYFGPGTRLTVT.

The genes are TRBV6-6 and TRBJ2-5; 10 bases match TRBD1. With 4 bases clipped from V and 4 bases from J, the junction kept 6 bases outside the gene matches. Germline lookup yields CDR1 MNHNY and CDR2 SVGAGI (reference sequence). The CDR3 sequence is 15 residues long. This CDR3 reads CASSFFGQGGETQYF. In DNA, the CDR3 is TGTGCCAGCAGTTTTTTCGGACAGGGGGGAGAGACCCAGTACTTC.

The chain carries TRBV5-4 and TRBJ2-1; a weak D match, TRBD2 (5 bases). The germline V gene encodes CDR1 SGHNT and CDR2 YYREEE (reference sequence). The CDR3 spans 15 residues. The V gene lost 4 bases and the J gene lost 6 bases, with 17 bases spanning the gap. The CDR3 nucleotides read TGTGCCAGCAGCCCCGCCTTTCGGGGTGGCAATGAGCAGTTCTTC. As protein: CASSPAFRGGNEQFF.

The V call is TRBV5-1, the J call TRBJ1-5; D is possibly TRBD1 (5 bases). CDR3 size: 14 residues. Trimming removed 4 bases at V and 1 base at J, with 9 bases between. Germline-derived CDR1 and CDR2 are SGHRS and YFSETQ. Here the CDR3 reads CASSQGGSNQPQHF. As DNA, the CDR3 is TGCGCCAGCAGCCAGGGAGGGAGCAATCAGCCCCAGCATTTT.

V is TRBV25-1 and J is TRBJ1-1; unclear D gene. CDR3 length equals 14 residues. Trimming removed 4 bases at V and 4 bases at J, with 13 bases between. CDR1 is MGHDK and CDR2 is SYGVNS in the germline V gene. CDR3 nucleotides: TGTGCCAGCAGTGTAAGCTTAAGCGGCACTGAAGCTTTCTTT. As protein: CASSVSLSGTEAFF.

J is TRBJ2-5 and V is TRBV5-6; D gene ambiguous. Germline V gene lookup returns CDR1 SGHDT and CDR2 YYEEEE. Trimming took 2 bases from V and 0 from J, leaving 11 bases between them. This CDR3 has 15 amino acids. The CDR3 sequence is CASSFYYEYQETQYF. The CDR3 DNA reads TGTGCCAGCAGCTTCTATTATGAGTACCAAGAGACCCAGTACTTC. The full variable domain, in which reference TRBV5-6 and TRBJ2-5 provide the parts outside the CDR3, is DAGVTQSPTHLIKTRGQQVTLRCSPKSGHDTVSWYQQALGQGPQFIFQYYEEEERQRGNFPDRFSGHQFPNYSSELNVNALLLGDSALYLCASSFYYEYQETQYFGPGTRLLVL.

CDR3 coding DNA: TGCGCCAGCAGCCAAGGACTAGCGGACTACGAGCAGTACTTC. Its protein product is CASSQGLADYEQYF. The V call is TRBV4-3, the J call TRBJ2-7, with TRBD2 matching 9 bases. V shed 1 base, J shed 3 bases, and the junction held 1 base outside the gene matches. Looked up from germline, CDR1 is LGHNA and CDR2 is YSLEER. This CDR3 has 14 residues.

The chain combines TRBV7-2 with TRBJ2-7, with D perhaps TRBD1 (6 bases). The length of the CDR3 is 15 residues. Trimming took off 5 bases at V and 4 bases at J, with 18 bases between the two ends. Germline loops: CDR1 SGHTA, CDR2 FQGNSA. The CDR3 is CASSQGHNSMYEQYF. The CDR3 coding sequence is TGTGCCAGCAGCCAGGGACATAACTCGATGTACGAGCAGTACTTC.

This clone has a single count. CDR3 sequence: CASSEGTGISYEQYF. CDR3 coding DNA: TGTGCCAGCAGTGAGGGGACAGGGATTTCCTACGAGCAGTACTTC. The chain has TRBV27 and TRBJ2-7, with 9 bases fitting TRBD1. J lost 1 base, V lost 5 bases, and 6 bases had no gene match. The CDR3 totals 15 residues. CDR1 is MNHEY and CDR2 is SMNVEV in the germline V gene (reference sequence).

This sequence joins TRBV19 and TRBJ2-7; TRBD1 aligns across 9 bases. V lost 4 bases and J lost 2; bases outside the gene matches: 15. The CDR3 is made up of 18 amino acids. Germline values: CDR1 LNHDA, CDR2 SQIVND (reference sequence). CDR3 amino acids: CASSTLGGEGQGPYEQYF. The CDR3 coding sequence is TGTGCCAGTAGTACCCTCGGCGGGGAGGGACAGGGCCCCTACGAGCAGTACTTC. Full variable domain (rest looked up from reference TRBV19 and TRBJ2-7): DGGITQSPKYLFRKEGQNVTLSCEQNLNHDAMYWYRQDPGQGLRLIYYSQIVNDFQKGDIAEGYSVSREKKESFPLTVTSAQKNPTAFYLCASSTLGGEGQGPYEQYFGPGTRLTVT.

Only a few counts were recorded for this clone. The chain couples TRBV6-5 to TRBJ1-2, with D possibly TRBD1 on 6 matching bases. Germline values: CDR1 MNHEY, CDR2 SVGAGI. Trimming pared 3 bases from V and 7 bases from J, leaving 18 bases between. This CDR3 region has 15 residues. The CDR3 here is CASSYSRGGPSGYTF. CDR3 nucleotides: TGTGCCAGCAGTTATTCTCGCGGGGGGCCTAGTGGCTACACCTTC.

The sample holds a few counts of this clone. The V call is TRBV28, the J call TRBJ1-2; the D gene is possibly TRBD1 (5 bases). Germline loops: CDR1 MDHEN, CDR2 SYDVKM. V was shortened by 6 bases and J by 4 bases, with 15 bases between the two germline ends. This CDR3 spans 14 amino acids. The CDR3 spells CASSSYRSPYGYTF. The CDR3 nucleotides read TGTGCCAGCAGCTCATACAGGTCCCCCTATGGCTACACCTTC.

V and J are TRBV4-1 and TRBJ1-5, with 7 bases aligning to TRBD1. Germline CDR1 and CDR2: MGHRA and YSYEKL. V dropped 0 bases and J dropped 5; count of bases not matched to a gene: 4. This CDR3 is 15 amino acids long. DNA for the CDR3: TGCGCCAGCAGCCAAGAGGTCACAGGGGATCAGCCCCAGCATTTT. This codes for CASSQEVTGDQPQHF.

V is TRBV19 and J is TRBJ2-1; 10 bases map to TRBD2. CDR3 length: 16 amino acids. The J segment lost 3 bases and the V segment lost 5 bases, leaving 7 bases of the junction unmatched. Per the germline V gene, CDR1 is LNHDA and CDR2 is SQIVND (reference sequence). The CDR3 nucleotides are TGTGCCAGTAGTCTTAGGACTAGCGGCATCTACAATGAGCAGTTCTTC. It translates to CASSLRTSGIYNEQFF.

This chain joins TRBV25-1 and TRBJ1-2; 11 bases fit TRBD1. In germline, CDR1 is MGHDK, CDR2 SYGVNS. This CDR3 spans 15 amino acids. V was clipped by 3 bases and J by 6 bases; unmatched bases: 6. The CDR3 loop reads CASSDRGTGGNGYTF. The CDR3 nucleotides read TGTGCCAGCAGTGACAGGGGGACAGGGGGGAATGGCTACACCTTC.

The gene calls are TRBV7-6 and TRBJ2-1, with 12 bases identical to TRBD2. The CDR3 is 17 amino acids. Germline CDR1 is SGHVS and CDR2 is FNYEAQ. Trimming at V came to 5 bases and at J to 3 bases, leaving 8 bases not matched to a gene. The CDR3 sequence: CASSPRLAGENYNEQFF. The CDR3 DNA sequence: TGTGCCAGCAGCCCCAGACTAGCGGGAGAGAACTACAATGAGCAGTTCTTC. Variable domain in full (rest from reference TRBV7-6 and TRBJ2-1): GAGVSQSPRYKVTKRGQDVALRCDPISGHVSLYWYRQALGQGPEFLTYFNYEAQQDKSGLPNDRFSAERPEGSISTLTIQRTEQRDSAMYRCASSPRLAGENYNEQFFGPGTRLTVL.